The T cell receptor beta chain under discussion was sequenced for a study of blood T cell repertoires in COVID-19. The overall study: COVID-19 samples from acute and convalescent phases originated in the United States, Italy and Spain.

Only in-frame clones appear in the TCRdb table, and some are missing; sequencing was by immunoSEQ multiplex PCR. This table has around 41,000 clones, approximately 84% appearing once. V was cut by 6 bases and J by 7 bases, with 13 bases left in between. There are 13 residues in the CDR3. CDR1 and CDR2 from the germline V gene are SGHNT and YENEEA. Sequencing was carried out using peripheral blood. This clonotype originated in a human donor in a cohort sampled during active COVID-19. This sequence joins TRBV11-3 and TRBJ2-1, with D perhaps matching TRBD1 (5 bases). In DNA form, the CDR3 reads TGTGCCAGCAGGGGTGGGGCGGAGAATGAGCAGTTCTTC. Its protein product is CASRGGAENEQFF.